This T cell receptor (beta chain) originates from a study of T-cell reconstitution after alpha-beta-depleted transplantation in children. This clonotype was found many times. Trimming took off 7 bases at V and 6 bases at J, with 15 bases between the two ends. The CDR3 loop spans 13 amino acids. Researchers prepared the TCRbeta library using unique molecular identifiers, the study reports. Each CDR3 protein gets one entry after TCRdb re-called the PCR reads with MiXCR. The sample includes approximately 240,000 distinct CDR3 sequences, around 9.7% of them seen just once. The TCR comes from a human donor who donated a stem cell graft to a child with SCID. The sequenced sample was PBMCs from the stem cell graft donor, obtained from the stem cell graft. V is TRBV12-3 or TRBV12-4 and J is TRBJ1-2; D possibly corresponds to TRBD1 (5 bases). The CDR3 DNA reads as TGTGCCAGCAACCCTCAGGGATATAATGGCTACACCTTC. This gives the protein CASNPQGYNGYTF.